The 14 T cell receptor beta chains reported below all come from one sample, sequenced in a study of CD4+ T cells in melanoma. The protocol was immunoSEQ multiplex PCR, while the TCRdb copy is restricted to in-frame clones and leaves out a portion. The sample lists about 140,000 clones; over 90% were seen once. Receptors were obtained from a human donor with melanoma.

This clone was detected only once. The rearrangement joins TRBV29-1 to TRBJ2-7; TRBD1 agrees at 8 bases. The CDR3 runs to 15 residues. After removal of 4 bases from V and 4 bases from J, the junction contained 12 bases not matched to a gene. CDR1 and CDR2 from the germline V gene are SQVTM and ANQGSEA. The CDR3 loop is CSVVLGAGGLYEQYF. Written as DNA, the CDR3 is TGCAGCGTTGTCTTGGGGGCAGGGGGCTTGTACGAGCAGTACTTC.

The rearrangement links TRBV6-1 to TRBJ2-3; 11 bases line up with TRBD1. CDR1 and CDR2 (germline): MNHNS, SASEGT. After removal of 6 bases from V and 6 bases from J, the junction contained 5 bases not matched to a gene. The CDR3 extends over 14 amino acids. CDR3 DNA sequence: TGTGCCAGCAGCCCTGGACAGGGGGCTGATACGCAGTATTTT. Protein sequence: CASSPGQGADTQYF.

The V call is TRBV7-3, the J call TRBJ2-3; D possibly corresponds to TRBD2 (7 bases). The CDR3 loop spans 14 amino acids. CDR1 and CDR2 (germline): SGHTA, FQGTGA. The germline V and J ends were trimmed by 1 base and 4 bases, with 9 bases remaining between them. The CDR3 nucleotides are TGTGCCAGCAGCTTAAGGGGGGGCGCAGATACGCAGTATTTT. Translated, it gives CASSLRGGADTQYF.

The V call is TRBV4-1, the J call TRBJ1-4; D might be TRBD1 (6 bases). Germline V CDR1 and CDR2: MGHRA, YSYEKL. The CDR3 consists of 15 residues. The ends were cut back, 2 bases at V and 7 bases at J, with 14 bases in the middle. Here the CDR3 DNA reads TGCGCCAGCAGCCAAATACAGGGACCCCGTGAAAAACTGTTTTTT. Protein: CASSQIQGPREKLFF.

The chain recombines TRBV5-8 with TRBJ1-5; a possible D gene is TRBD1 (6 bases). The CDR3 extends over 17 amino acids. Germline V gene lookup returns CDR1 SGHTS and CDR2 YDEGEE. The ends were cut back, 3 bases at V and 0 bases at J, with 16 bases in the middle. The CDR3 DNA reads TGTGCCAGCAGCTATAAAGGACAGTTTAATAGCAATCAGCCCCAGCATTTT. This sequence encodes CASSYKGQFNSNQPQHF.

The CDR3 DNA follows: TGTGCCAGCAGCGCCCAGTTCCTGAACACCGGGGAGCTGTTTTTT. Its protein product is CASSAQFLNTGELFF. V and J are TRBV7-8 and TRBJ2-2; no definite D call. The CDR3 totals 15 residues. Looked up from germline, CDR1 is SGHVS and CDR2 is FQNEAQ. V was cut by 5 bases and J by 1 base, with 11 bases left in between.

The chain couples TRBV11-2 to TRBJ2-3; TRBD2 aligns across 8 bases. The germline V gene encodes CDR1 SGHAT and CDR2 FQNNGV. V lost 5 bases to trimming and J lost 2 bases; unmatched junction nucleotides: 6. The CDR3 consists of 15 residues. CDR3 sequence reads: CASSVFSGDTDTQYF. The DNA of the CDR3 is TGTGCCAGCAGCGTCTTTAGCGGGGACACAGATACGCAGTATTTT.

CDR3: CASSVDGTGYADTQYF. The CDR3, as DNA: TGTGCCAGCAGCGTGGACGGGACAGGGTACGCAGATACGCAGTATTTT. This chain connects TRBV9 to TRBJ2-3; 9 bases fit TRBD1. Trimming removed 2 bases from V and 4 bases from J; junction bases left unmatched: 8. Germline assignment: CDR1 SGDLS and CDR2 YYNGEE. CDR3 length equals 16 residues.

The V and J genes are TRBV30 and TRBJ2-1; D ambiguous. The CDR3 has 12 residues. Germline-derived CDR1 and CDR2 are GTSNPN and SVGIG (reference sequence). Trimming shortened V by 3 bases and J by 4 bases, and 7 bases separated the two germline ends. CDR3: CAWSSGYNEQFF. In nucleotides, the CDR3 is TGTGCCTGGAGCTCCGGGTACAATGAGCAGTTCTTC.

The CDR3 spells CASTRVGGTEAFF. The CDR3 DNA sequence: TGTGCCAGCACCCGCGTTGGAGGCACTGAAGCTTTCTTT. V gene TRBV7-6 combines with J gene TRBJ1-1; unclear D gene. The length of the CDR3 is 13 residues. CDR1 and CDR2 from the germline V gene are SGHVS and FNYEAQ. The V end lost 7 bases, the J end lost 4 bases, and 13 bases lay between the germline ends. The full variable domain, rest sourced from reference TRBV7-6 and TRBJ1-1, is GAGVSQSPRYKVTKRGQDVALRCDPISGHVSLYWYRQALGQGPEFLTYFNYEAQQDKSGLPNDRFSAERPEGSISTLTIQRTEQRDSAMYRCASTRVGGTEAFFGQGTRLTVV.

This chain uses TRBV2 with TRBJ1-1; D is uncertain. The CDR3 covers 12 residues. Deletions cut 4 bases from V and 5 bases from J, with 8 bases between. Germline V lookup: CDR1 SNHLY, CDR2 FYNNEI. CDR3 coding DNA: TGTGCCAGCAGTGTCGAGACAACTGAAGCTTTCTTT. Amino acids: CASSVETTEAFF.

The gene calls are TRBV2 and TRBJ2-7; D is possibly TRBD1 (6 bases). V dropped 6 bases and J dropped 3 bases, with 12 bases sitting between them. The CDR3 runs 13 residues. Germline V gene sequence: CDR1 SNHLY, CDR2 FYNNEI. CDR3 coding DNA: TGTGCCAGCAGGGGGGCGCGATACTACGAGCAGTACTTC. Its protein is CASRGARYYEQYF.

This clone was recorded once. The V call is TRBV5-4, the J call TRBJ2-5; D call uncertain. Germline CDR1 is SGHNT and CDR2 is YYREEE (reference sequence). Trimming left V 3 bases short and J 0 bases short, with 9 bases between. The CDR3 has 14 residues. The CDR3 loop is CASSSRTNQETQYF. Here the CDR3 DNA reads TGTGCCAGCAGCTCCAGGACCAACCAAGAGACCCAGTACTTC.

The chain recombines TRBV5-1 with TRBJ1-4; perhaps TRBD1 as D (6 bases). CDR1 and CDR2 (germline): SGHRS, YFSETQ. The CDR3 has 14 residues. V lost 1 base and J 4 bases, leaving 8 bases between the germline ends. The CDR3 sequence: CASSLLDSNEKLFF. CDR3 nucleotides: TGCGCCAGCAGCTTGCTGGACAGTAATGAAAAACTGTTTTTT.